This T cell receptor (beta chain) stems from a study of tumor-infiltrating lymphocytes in primary liver carcinoma. Study-wide background: Surgeons treated the primary liver carcinoma of the patients by surgical resection. Samples had roughly 3.65 to 8 million productive TCRbeta reads, comparable between tissue types.

This CDR3 has 13 amino acids. Per germline, CDR1 LGHNA and CDR2 YNFKEQ. To note about this clonotype: The antigen is unknown. Its ends do not fully match the called genes, so a read error is possible.

Germline DNA was extracted too, while blood RNA derived from unsorted whole blood. A constant-region primer served to make TCR beta cDNA from about 530 ng total RNA. Three nested multiplex PCR rounds, a slightly modified ARM-PCR method, built the TCR beta libraries. The first two PCR rounds, approximately 11 cycles each, used TRBV1-TRBV30 forward primers and a C-beta reverse primer. Each CDR3 protein is one row after TCRdb ran MiXCR on the multiplex PCR reads. The repertoire holds 250,000 to 400,000 distinct CDR3 sequences, 65% seen once, with roughly 9% in the top ten. General study findings and limits: Paired tumor-adjacent and tumor-blood samples overlapped less than tumor region pairs did. Unsorted bulk processing meant the study did not compare CD4+ and CD8+ repertoires.

Sequencing used peripheral blood. The receptor's source is a man in his forties with primary liver carcinoma and hepatitis B virus infection. The chain joins TRBV4-2 to TRBJ2-7, with TRBD2 matching over 10 bases. CDR3 region: CTSTPGLADEQYF. CDR3 coding DNA: TGTACCAGCACCCCAGGACTAGCGGACGAGCAGTACTTC.